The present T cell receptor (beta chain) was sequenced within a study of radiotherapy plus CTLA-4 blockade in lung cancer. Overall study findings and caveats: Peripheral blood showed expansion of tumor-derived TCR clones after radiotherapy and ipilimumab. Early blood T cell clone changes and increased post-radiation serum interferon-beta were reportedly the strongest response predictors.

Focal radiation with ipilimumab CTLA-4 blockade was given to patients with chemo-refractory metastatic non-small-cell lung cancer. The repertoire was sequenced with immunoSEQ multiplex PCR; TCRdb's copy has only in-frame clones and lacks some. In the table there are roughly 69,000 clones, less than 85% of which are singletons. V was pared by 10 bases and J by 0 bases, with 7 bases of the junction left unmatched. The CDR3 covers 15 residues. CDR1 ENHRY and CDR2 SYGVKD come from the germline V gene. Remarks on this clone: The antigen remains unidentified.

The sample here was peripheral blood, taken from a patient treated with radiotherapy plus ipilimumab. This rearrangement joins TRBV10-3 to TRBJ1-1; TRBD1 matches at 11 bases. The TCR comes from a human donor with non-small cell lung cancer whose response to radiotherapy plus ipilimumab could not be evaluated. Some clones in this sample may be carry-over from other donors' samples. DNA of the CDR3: TGTGCCAATTGGGGACAGGGGGAATTGAACACTGAAGCTTTCTTT. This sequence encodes CANWGQGELNTEAFF.